These 27 T cell receptor beta chains came from one sample sequenced in a study of cytomegalovirus exposure and HLA in healthy donors. PCR primers comprised 60 Vbeta and 13 Jbeta primers. Produced via immunoSEQ multiplex PCR; TCRdb's table is partial and in-frame only. The table records a few hundred thousand clones, approximately 80% of them present only once. The material sequenced was PBMCs. Every receptor here comes from a girl aged 2-10 years in good health and CMV-seronegative.

The chain uses TRBV5-4 and TRBJ1-1; tentatively, D is TRBD1 (5 bases). CDR1 SGHNT and CDR2 YYREEE come from the germline V gene (reference sequence). The CDR3 has 15 amino acids. The ends were cut back, 0 bases at V and 4 bases at J, with 13 bases in the middle. CDR3 nucleotide sequence: TGTGCCAGCAGCTTGGCCGGGGGGGAGGGCACTGAAGCTTTCTTT. It specifies CASSLAGGEGTEAFF.

This clone was observed a handful of times. The chain joins TRBV4-2 to TRBJ1-5; a weak D match, TRBD1 (6 bases). Germline lookup yields CDR1 LGHNA and CDR2 YNFKEQ. V was clipped by 0 bases and J by 3 bases, with 9 bases between them. This CDR3 has 15 residues. The CDR3 nucleotides read TGTGCCAGCAGCCAAGAAGGACAGCTCAATCAGCCCCAGCATTTT. It yields the protein CASSQEGQLNQPQHF.

The chain carries TRBV7-9 and TRBJ2-2, with 8 positions matching TRBD1. The CDR3 spans 18 residues. Germline V CDR1 and CDR2: SEHNR, FQNEAQ (reference sequence). V shed 2 bases, J shed 1 base, and the junction held 9 bases outside the gene matches. The CDR3 spells CASSLLSGQERNTGELFF. The DNA for the CDR3 is TGTGCCAGCAGCTTACTCTCGGGACAGGAGAGGAACACCGGGGAGCTGTTTTTT.

The V call is TRBV9, the J call TRBJ1-2, with TRBD1 matching 7 bases. Germline-derived CDR1 and CDR2 are SGDLS and YYNGEE. This CDR3 has 13 residues. J gave up 8 bases and V 4 bases, and 8 bases lay outside the gene matches. CDR3 nucleotides: TGTGCCAGCAGCCCCCGGGACAGCGTGGGCTACACCTTC. This encodes CASSPRDSVGYTF. The whole variable domain, filled in from reference TRBV9 and TRBJ1-2, reads DSGVTQTPKHLITATGQRVTLRCSPRSGDLSVYWYQQSLDQGLQFLIQYYNGEERAKGNILERFSAQQFPDLHSELNLSSLELGDSALYFCASSPRDSVGYTFGSGTRLTVV.

This clone was counted once. Other DNA sequences of this sample code for an identical CDR3. J is TRBJ2-7 and V is TRBV5-6; D call uncertain. This CDR3 is 11 amino acids long. Trimming removed 3 bases from V and 3 bases from J, with 4 bases in between. Germline CDR1 is SGHDT and CDR2 is YYEEEE. The CDR3 loop reads CASSSYYEQYF. CDR3 nucleotide sequence: TGTGCCAGCAGCTCCTACTACGAGCAGTACTTC. Based on the CDR3 plus reference TRBV5-6 and TRBJ2-7, the full variable domain is DAGVTQSPTHLIKTRGQQVTLRCSPKSGHDTVSWYQQALGQGPQFIFQYYEEEERQRGNFPDRFSGHQFPNYSSELNVNALLLGDSALYLCASSSYYEQYFGPGTRLTVT.

The chain is built from TRBV5-4 and TRBJ2-5; 9 nucleotides align to TRBD2. Germline values: CDR1 SGHNT, CDR2 YYREEE (reference sequence). The CDR3 consists of 16 residues. The J segment lost 1 base and the V segment lost 4 bases, leaving 8 bases of the junction unmatched. CDR3 residues: CASSRIKTSGQETQYF. CDR3 in DNA: TGTGCCAGCAGCAGAATCAAGACTAGCGGCCAAGAGACCCAGTACTTC. Together with reference TRBV5-4 and TRBJ2-5, the CDR3 gives the full variable domain: ETGVTQSPTHLIKTRGQQVTLRCSSQSGHNTVSWYQQALGQGPQFIFQYYREEENGRGNFPPRFSGLQFPNYSSELNVNALELDDSALYLCASSRIKTSGQETQYFGPGTRLLVL.

The rearrangement links TRBV9 to TRBJ1-2; weak D call: TRBD1 (5 bases). V lost 0 bases and J lost 8, with 11 bases in between. There are 13 residues in the CDR3. Germline V gene lookup returns CDR1 SGDLS and CDR2 YYNGEE. The CDR3 here is CASSVVGEHGYTF. CDR3 nucleotide sequence: TGTGCCAGCAGCGTAGTAGGGGAACACGGCTACACCTTC.

This clone has only a few counts. The chain employs TRBV6-1 and TRBJ2-7; 9 bases match TRBD1. J gave up 4 bases and V 6 bases, and 4 bases lay outside the gene matches. This CDR3 is 13 amino acids long. Germline CDR1 reads MNHNS; CDR2 reads SASEGT. DNA for the CDR3: TGTGCCAGCAGCCGGGACAGGGCGTACGAGCAGTACTTC. Its translation: CASSRDRAYEQYF.

The rearrangement uses TRBV7-9 and TRBJ2-7, with TRBD2 matching over 11 bases. Germline values: CDR1 SEHNR, CDR2 FQNEAQ (reference sequence). The CDR3 is 19 residues long. J lost 0 bases, V lost 1 base, and 11 bases had no gene match. The CDR3 protein is CASSLVALAGGKVSYEQYF. As DNA, the CDR3 is TGTGCCAGCAGCTTAGTAGCGCTAGCGGGGGGTAAGGTCTCCTACGAGCAGTACTTC.

V and J are TRBV19 and TRBJ2-1; tentative D call: TRBD2 (6 bases). From germline, CDR1 is LNHDA and CDR2 SQIVND (reference sequence). The CDR3 spans 14 residues. V lost 6 bases and J 0 bases, leaving 9 bases between the germline ends. Here the CDR3 reads CASRSEGSYNEQFF. The CDR3 DNA reads as TGTGCCAGTAGATCGGAGGGCTCCTACAATGAGCAGTTCTTC.

This chain connects TRBV7-9 to TRBJ2-4; 10 nucleotides agree with TRBD1. The CDR3 sequence is 15 residues long. Germline-derived CDR1 and CDR2 are SEHNR and FQNEAQ (reference sequence). Germline trimming cut 5 bases from V and 9 bases from J; bases unmatched to any gene: 10. DNA for the CDR3: TGTGCCAGCAGCCCCCGGGGGACAGGGGACGCCATTCAGTACTTC. This gives the protein CASSPRGTGDAIQYF.

The chain is built from TRBV5-1 and TRBJ1-5; D may be TRBD1 (6 bases). CDR1 SGHRS and CDR2 YFSETQ come from the germline V gene. The V and J ends lost 0 bases and 0 bases respectively, with 10 bases between them. The length of the CDR3 is 16 residues. The CDR3 nucleotides are TGCGCCAGCAGCTTGGAGGGGACAAATAGCAATCAGCCCCAGCATTTT. It specifies CASSLEGTNSNQPQHF.

The gene calls are TRBV7-6 and TRBJ2-1; no definite D call. The CDR3 length is 13 residues. CDR1 is SGHVS, CDR2 FNYEAQ, per germline. The ends were cut back, 5 bases at V and 5 bases at J, with 10 bases in the middle. The CDR3 sequence is CASSRTRNNEQFF. DNA of the CDR3: TGTGCCAGCAGCCGCACTCGAAACAATGAGCAGTTCTTC. The variable domain in full, completed from reference TRBV7-6 and TRBJ2-1, reads GAGVSQSPRYKVTKRGQDVALRCDPISGHVSLYWYRQALGQGPEFLTYFNYEAQQDKSGLPNDRFSAERPEGSISTLTIQRTEQRDSAMYRCASSRTRNNEQFFGPGTRLTVL.

This chain's CDR3 is CASSSPTGVGQLTNEKLFF. CDR3 DNA sequence: TGTGCCAGCAGCTCTCCGACAGGGGTCGGGCAGTTAACTAATGAAAAACTGTTTTTT. The chain is built from TRBV7-9 and TRBJ1-4, with TRBD1 matching over 8 bases. V was clipped by 4 bases and J by 1 base; unmatched bases: 14. The CDR3 is made up of 19 amino acids. Germline values: CDR1 SEHNR, CDR2 FQNEAQ (reference sequence).

The genes are TRBV6-1 and TRBJ1-4; D might be TRBD1 (6 bases). The CDR3 sequence is 14 residues long. The V gene lost 3 bases and the J gene lost 13 bases, with 18 bases spanning the gap. Germline CDR1 MNHNS, CDR2 SASEGT. DNA for the CDR3: TGTGCCAGCAGTGAGGGCCCAGAGGGGGTGGGACTGTTTTTT. Its translation: CASSEGPEGVGLFF.

The chain joins TRBV27 to TRBJ1-5; D not resolved. Germline lookup yields CDR1 MNHEY and CDR2 SMNVEV (reference sequence). The V end lost 5 bases, the J end lost 4 bases, and 21 bases lay between the germline ends. The CDR3 has 17 residues. CDR3 nucleotide sequence: TGTGCCAGCAGTCAAATCGGACCGGGAGGAGTGAATCAGCCCCAGCATTTT. Translating it yields CASSQIGPGGVNQPQHF.

J is TRBJ2-5 and V is TRBV5-1, with D perhaps matching TRBD1 (6 bases). V was trimmed by 2 bases and J by 1 base, leaving 9 bases between them. The CDR3 is made up of 14 amino acids. Germline V gene sequence: CDR1 SGHRS, CDR2 YFSETQ. This CDR3 is CASSFTGTQETQYF. The CDR3, as DNA: TGCGCCAGCAGCTTTACAGGGACCCAAGAGACCCAGTACTTC.

V is TRBV7-9 and J is TRBJ2-1; 9 bases are a match to TRBD2. The V segment lost 6 bases and the J segment 8 bases; nucleotides outside the gene matches: 14. Germline V gene lookup returns CDR1 SEHNR and CDR2 FQNEAQ (reference sequence). This CDR3 region has 16 residues. The CDR3 reads CASSIGLAGSGDEQFF. In DNA, the CDR3 is TGTGCCAGCAGTATCGGGCTAGCGGGGTCTGGCGATGAGCAGTTCTTC.

The genes are TRBV2 and TRBJ1-2; 9 bases are shared with TRBD1. With V trimmed by 2 bases and J by 3 bases, 7 bases remained unmatched. Germline assignment: CDR1 SNHLY and CDR2 FYNNEI. The CDR3 extends over 16 amino acids. CDR3 residues: CASSETGQGRYYGYTF. The CDR3, as DNA: TGTGCCAGCAGTGAAACAGGACAGGGGAGATACTATGGCTACACCTTC.

The gene calls are TRBV5-1 and TRBJ1-1; a possible D gene is TRBD1 (6 bases). Per germline, CDR1 SGHRS and CDR2 YFSETQ. V dropped 5 bases and J dropped 1 base, with 12 bases sitting between them. This CDR3 contains 14 residues. CDR3 loop: CASRGTGQNTEAFF. CDR3 sequence (DNA): TGCGCCAGCAGGGGTACAGGGCAGAACACTGAAGCTTTCTTT.

The chain recombines TRBV5-5 with TRBJ2-1; D possibly corresponds to TRBD2 (7 bases). Per the germline V gene, CDR1 is SGHKS and CDR2 is YYEKEE (reference sequence). The CDR3 sequence is 14 residues long. The V end lost 3 bases, the J end lost 8 bases, and 15 bases lay between the germline ends. Here the CDR3 DNA reads TGTGCCAGCAGCTGGGAGGGGGGCGCGGATGAGCAGTTCTTC. Residues: CASSWEGGADEQFF.

This clone has a handful of counts. The CDR3 sequence is CASSQEGQGLDGYTF. CDR3 nucleotides: TGCGCCAGCAGCCAAGAGGGACAGGGACTCGATGGCTACACCTTC. The J gene is TRBJ1-2, the V gene TRBV4-1, with 9 bases aligning to TRBD1. The CDR3 has 15 amino acids. V was clipped by 0 bases and J by 6 bases; unmatched bases: 5. The germline CDR1 and CDR2 sequences are MGHRA and YSYEKL.

This clone was counted once. V is TRBV19 and J is TRBJ1-1; D is perhaps TRBD1 (6 bases). V lost 3 bases to trimming and J lost 1 base, with 12 bases between them. CDR3 length: 15 amino acids. Germline V gene sequence: CDR1 LNHDA, CDR2 SQIVND (reference sequence). CDR3 coding DNA: TGTGCCAGTAGTATTTCAGGCAGGGGGAACACTGAAGCTTTCTTT. Amino acid sequence: CASSISGRGNTEAFF.

The rearrangement joins TRBV2 to TRBJ1-4; a weak D match, TRBD1 (6 bases). The CDR3 has 15 residues. Trimming pared 6 bases from V and 8 bases from J, leaving 19 bases between. CDR1 SNHLY and CDR2 FYNNEI come from the germline V gene. CDR3 in DNA: TGTGCCAGCAGCGGTAGAGGGGGTTCGTGGGAAAAACTGTTTTTT. Its translation is CASSGRGGSWEKLFF. Variable domain in full (rest from reference TRBV2 and TRBJ1-4): EPEVTQTPSHQVTQMGQEVILRCVPISNHLYFYWYRQILGQKVEFLVSFYNNEISEKSEIFDDQFSVERPDGSNFTLKIRSTKLEDSAMYFCASSGRGGSWEKLFFGSGTQLSVL.

J is TRBJ2-3 and V is TRBV19; 16 bases fit TRBD2. This CDR3 is built from 15 residues. V was pared by 6 bases and J by 4 bases, with 1 base of the junction left unmatched. Germline CDR1 and CDR2: LNHDA and SQIVND (reference sequence). CDR3 amino acids: CASRGTSGRADTQYF. In DNA, the CDR3 is TGTGCCAGTAGAGGGACTAGCGGGAGGGCAGATACGCAGTATTTT.

This chain connects TRBV7-2 to TRBJ1-4; possible D gene TRBD1, 5 bases. The V end was cut by 1 base, the J end by 11 bases, with 11 bases between. The CDR3 spans 13 residues. Looked up from germline, CDR1 is SGHTA and CDR2 is FQGNSA. Here the CDR3 reads CASSLGGREKLFF. The DNA for the CDR3 is TGTGCCAGCAGCTTAGGGGGGAGGGAGAAACTGTTTTTT.

The J gene is TRBJ2-1, the V gene TRBV11-2, with TRBD1 matching 11 bases. V lost 2 bases and J lost 6; bases outside the gene matches: 3. Germline CDR1 and CDR2: SGHAT and FQNNGV. The CDR3 consists of 15 residues. CDR3 sequence (DNA): TGTGCCAGCAGCTTAAAGGGACAGGGGGGCAATGAGCAGTTCTTC. Translating gives CASSLKGQGGNEQFF.